This is a list of T cell receptor beta chains from one sample in a study of OX40 agonist ivuxolimab in advanced cancers. This table comes from immunoSEQ multiplex PCR, and its TCRdb copy is limited to in-frame clones, with some not included. Here the sample spans about 58,000 clones, approximately 90% being singletons. The specimen was CD4+ or CD8+ T cells sorted from blood, collected in a trial of the OX40 agonist ivuxolimab. The source of these receptors is an adult with an advanced solid tumor such as melanoma, head and neck, liver or kidney cancer. CDR3s leave out the opening cysteine and the closing phenylalanine or tryptophan. A D gene is named only where the DNA matches it firmly.

j_call: TRBJ2-7; v_call: TRBV5-1; d_call: TRBD2; cdr3_aa: ASRQAGGYEQY
j_call: TRBJ2-7; v_call: TRBV2; d_call: TRBD1; cdr3_aa: ASGGDRVAEQY
j_call: TRBJ2-3; v_call: TRBV7-9; d_call: .; cdr3_aa: ASSFFGVDTQY
j_call: TRBJ2-7; v_call: TRBV11-3; d_call: TRBD2; cdr3_aa: ASSPWLAGEDYEQY
j_call: TRBJ2-7; v_call: TRBV11-2; d_call: TRBD1; cdr3_aa: ASSRTGGYEQY
j_call: TRBJ2-2; v_call: TRBV11-3; d_call: TRBD2; cdr3_aa: ASRGLADGGELF
j_call: TRBJ2-1; v_call: TRBV9; d_call: TRBD1; cdr3_aa: ASSVESGTGRSNEQF
j_call: TRBJ1-1; v_call: TRBV30; d_call: .; cdr3_aa: AWTRTELNTEAF
j_call: TRBJ1-5; v_call: TRBV18; d_call: .; cdr3_aa: ASSPRDLLGDQPQH
j_call: TRBJ2-5; v_call: TRBV6-5; d_call: .; cdr3_aa: ASSLQGMPETQY
j_call: TRBJ2-3; v_call: TRBV5-4; d_call: TRBD2; cdr3_aa: ASSLDLAGTDTQY
j_call: TRBJ1-4; v_call: TRBV11-2; d_call: .; cdr3_aa: ASSLTPGEKLF
j_call: TRBJ2-7; v_call: TRBV7-3; d_call: .; cdr3_aa: ASSLTREVAYEQY
j_call: TRBJ2-5; v_call: TRBV5-1; d_call: .; cdr3_aa: ASSYGHQETQY
j_call: TRBJ2-4; v_call: TRBV5-1; d_call: .; cdr3_aa: ASSLDRRIQY
j_call: TRBJ2-1; v_call: TRBV5-1; d_call: TRBD2; cdr3_aa: ASSLEDTGTSGRASF
j_call: TRBJ2-2; v_call: TRBV11-1; d_call: .; cdr3_aa: ASSFYDRGSGELF
j_call: TRBJ2-2; v_call: TRBV7-9; d_call: .; cdr3_aa: ASTIFGELF
j_call: TRBJ2-1; v_call: TRBV9; d_call: TRBD2; cdr3_aa: ASSVEGGTYNEQF
j_call: TRBJ2-2; v_call: TRBV6-5; d_call: TRBD1; cdr3_aa: ASSWTGSTGELF
j_call: TRBJ2-5; v_call: TRBV11-3; d_call: TRBD2; cdr3_aa: ASSYSGSGEETQY
j_call: TRBJ2-4; v_call: TRBV4-1; d_call: TRBD1; cdr3_aa: ASSLDLQGAQSNIQY
j_call: TRBJ1-2; v_call: TRBV11-3; d_call: .; cdr3_aa: ASSAGQAFGGYT
j_call: TRBJ2-5; v_call: TRBV5-1; d_call: TRBD1; cdr3_aa: ASNRDRGQETQY
j_call: TRBJ2-7; v_call: TRBV18; d_call: .; cdr3_aa: ASSPGQFYEQY
j_call: TRBJ2-1; v_call: TRBV9; d_call: TRBD2; cdr3_aa: ASSVGLAGLYNEQF
j_call: TRBJ1-1; v_call: TRBV5-1; d_call: TRBD1; cdr3_aa: ASRTGTANTEAF
j_call: TRBJ1-3; v_call: TRBV7-8; d_call: TRBD1; cdr3_aa: ASSPWDRGSGNTIY
j_call: TRBJ1-2; v_call: TRBV28; d_call: .; cdr3_aa: ASSPPVGGWVGYT
j_call: TRBJ2-6; v_call: TRBV27; d_call: .; cdr3_aa: ASSLRSGANVLT
j_call: TRBJ1-5; v_call: TRBV7-9; d_call: .; cdr3_aa: ASSLGRAGNQPQH
j_call: TRBJ2-1; v_call: TRBV14; d_call: .; cdr3_aa: ASSHFAGDHEQF
j_call: TRBJ2-5; v_call: TRBV29-1; d_call: .; cdr3_aa: SVDGTKFQETQY
j_call: TRBJ1-5; v_call: TRBV5-6; d_call: TRBD1; cdr3_aa: ASTIRTGGNQPQH
j_call: TRBJ2-5; v_call: TRBV7-8; d_call: .; cdr3_aa: ASSSPFGGGETQY
j_call: TRBJ2-5; v_call: TRBV19; d_call: .; cdr3_aa: ASSPRGRGETQY
j_call: TRBJ1-1; v_call: TRBV28; d_call: .; cdr3_aa: ASSLKWANTEAF
j_call: TRBJ2-4; v_call: TRBV2; d_call: TRBD1; cdr3_aa: ASSEGTVNIQY
j_call: TRBJ1-5; v_call: TRBV5-1; d_call: TRBD1; cdr3_aa: ASSQGGSRQPQH
j_call: TRBJ1-1; v_call: TRBV19; d_call: TRBD1; cdr3_aa: ASSKNRDRGTYTEAF
j_call: TRBJ2-5; v_call: TRBV10-1; d_call: TRBD1; cdr3_aa: ASSPGDSAKETQY
j_call: TRBJ1-1; v_call: TRBV19; d_call: TRBD1; cdr3_aa: ASSIGSGGQNTEAF